This passage covers 16 T cell receptor beta chains from one sample sequenced in a study of blood T cell repertoires in COVID-19. The assay was immunoSEQ multiplex PCR, and TCRdb's table has in-frame clones only and misses some. The sample includes some 160,000 clones, 80% to 90% of them seen just once. The sample was peripheral blood. The receptors stem from an older woman with active COVID-19.

A few counts support this clone. The chain uses TRBV27 and TRBJ2-6; 7 bases map to TRBD1. The CDR3 is 16 amino acids. V lost 6 bases and J lost 0; bases outside the gene matches: 5. Per germline, CDR1 MNHEY and CDR2 SMNVEV (reference sequence). The CDR3 DNA is TGTGCCAGCAGACCAGGGACAGCCTCTGGGGCCAACGTCCTGACTTTC. Protein product: CASRPGTASGANVLTF.

The rearrangement joins TRBV7-9 to TRBJ1-2; 9 positions match TRBD1. The CDR3 is 13 residues long. Germline V gene sequence: CDR1 SEHNR, CDR2 FQNEAQ (reference sequence). After removal of 4 bases from V and 4 bases from J, the junction contained 1 base not matched to a gene. CDR3: CASSSTGGYGYTF. The CDR3 DNA sequence: TGTGCCAGCAGCTCGACAGGGGGCTATGGCTACACCTTC.

The rearrangement links TRBV7-9 to TRBJ2-6; D unresolved. The length of the CDR3 is 15 residues. Per germline, CDR1 SEHNR and CDR2 FQNEAQ (reference sequence). Trimming stripped 5 bases from V and 0 bases from J, with 8 bases between. CDR3 nucleotides: TGTGCCAGCAGCCTTCCCTACTCTGGGGCCAACGTCCTGACTTTC. Protein: CASSLPYSGANVLTF.

The rearrangement links TRBV28 to TRBJ2-7; D unresolved. The CDR3 consists of 13 residues. The germline V gene encodes CDR1 MDHEN and CDR2 SYDVKM. The V and J ends lost 6 bases and 3 bases respectively, with 12 bases between them. CDR3 protein: CASRRRHLYEQYF. The CDR3 region has the DNA TGTGCCAGCAGGCGTCGACACCTCTACGAGCAGTACTTC.

V is TRBV19 and J is TRBJ2-5; D is perhaps TRBD2 (7 bases). From germline, CDR1 is LNHDA and CDR2 SQIVND (reference sequence). CDR3 length equals 16 residues. V was pared by 7 bases and J by 5 bases, with 23 bases between. The CDR3 spells CASKARRWGGEETQYF. Written as DNA, the CDR3 is TGTGCCAGTAAGGCCCGCCGGTGGGGGGGCGAGGAGACCCAGTACTTC.

This sequence joins TRBV2 and TRBJ2-3, with 10 bases matching TRBD2. CDR3 length equals 15 residues. The V gene end was trimmed by 4 bases and the J gene end by 3 bases; junction bases not matched to a gene: 4. Germline values: CDR1 SNHLY, CDR2 FYNNEI. CDR3 region: CASSASGSGTDTQYF. Written as DNA, the CDR3 is TGTGCCAGCAGTGCTAGCGGGAGTGGGACAGATACGCAGTATTTT.

The gene calls are TRBV3-1 (or the pseudogene TRBV3-2) and TRBJ2-7; D is perhaps TRBD1 (5 bases). Germline V gene lookup returns CDR1 LGHDT and CDR2 YNNKEL (reference sequence). This CDR3 has 15 amino acids. V was trimmed by 4 bases and J by 5 bases, leaving 18 bases between them. The CDR3 protein is CASSPHDEQGHEQYF. CDR3 sequence (DNA): TGTGCCAGCAGCCCCCACGACGAGCAGGGCCACGAGCAGTACTTC.

CDR3 amino acids: CASSGLAGGSGGETQYF. CDR3 in DNA: TGTGCCAGCAGTGGACTAGCGGGAGGCTCCGGGGGGGAGACCCAGTACTTC. This sequence joins TRBV6-1 and TRBJ2-5; 13 bases are shared with TRBD2. J gave up 5 bases and V 4 bases, and 10 bases lay outside the gene matches. The germline CDR1 and CDR2 sequences are MNHNS and SASEGT. The CDR3 sequence is 17 residues long.

This rearrangement joins TRBV9 to TRBJ1-1; D not resolved. The V and J ends lost 3 bases and 0 bases respectively, with 9 bases between them. CDR3 size: 14 residues. Per the germline V gene, CDR1 is SGDLS and CDR2 is YYNGEE. The CDR3 DNA reads TGTGCCAGCAGCGGCGGGCTGATGAACACTGAAGCTTTCTTT. It codes for CASSGGLMNTEAFF. Combining the CDR3 with reference TRBV9 and TRBJ1-1 gives the whole variable domain DSGVTQTPKHLITATGQRVTLRCSPRSGDLSVYWYQQSLDQGLQFLIQYYNGEERAKGNILERFSAQQFPDLHSELNLSSLELGDSALYFCASSGGLMNTEAFFGQGTRLTVV.

In DNA form, the CDR3 reads TGCAGCGTCGCAGGGGAGAGGAGCACTGAAGCTTTCTTT. It translates to CSVAGERSTEAFF. The chain combines TRBV29-1 with TRBJ1-1; perhaps TRBD1 as D (6 bases). The CDR3 sequence is 13 residues long. In germline, CDR1 is SQVTM, CDR2 ANQGSEA. V lost 6 bases to trimming and J lost 4 bases, with 15 bases between them.

This rearrangement joins TRBV6-2 or TRBV6-3 to TRBJ1-3; D is unclear. Germline V gives CDR1 MNHEY, CDR2 SVGEGT. The length of the CDR3 is 18 residues. Deletions cut 2 bases from V and 0 bases from J, with 17 bases between. CDR3 in amino acids: CASSYPPRTGFSGNTIYF. The CDR3 DNA follows: TGTGCCAGCAGTTACCCACCCCGGACGGGGTTCTCTGGAAACACCATATATTTT.

In its sample, this clone was seen once. This chain joins TRBV7-2 and TRBJ2-2, with 8 positions matching TRBD2. The CDR3 consists of 15 residues. V shed 7 bases and J 2 bases; nucleotides not matched to a gene: 6. Germline assignment: CDR1 SGHTA and CDR2 FQGNSA. The chain's CDR3 is CASTGTRINTGELFF. The CDR3 DNA is TGTGCCAGCACCGGGACTAGGATTAACACCGGGGAGCTGTTTTTT.

The rearrangement joins TRBV30 to TRBJ2-7; TRBD2 agrees at 7 bases. CDR1 GTSNPN and CDR2 SVGIG come from the germline V gene (reference sequence). The V segment lost 0 bases and the J segment 0 bases; nucleotides outside the gene matches: 2. This CDR3 is 14 amino acids long. Written as DNA, the CDR3 is TGTGCCTGGAGTGTGGGGGGGGGCTCCTACGAGCAGTACTTC. As protein: CAWSVGGGSYEQYF.

The chain joins TRBV4-1 to TRBJ2-1; TRBD2 matches 11 bases. This CDR3 spans 15 amino acids. Germline CDR1 reads MGHRA; CDR2 reads YSYEKL. J was trimmed by 7 bases and V by 0 bases; bases with no gene match: 2. The CDR3 here is CASSQEGTSGNEQFF. The CDR3 DNA follows: TGCGCCAGCAGCCAAGAAGGGACTAGCGGAAATGAGCAGTTCTTC.

This chain uses TRBV30 with TRBJ1-6; D might be TRBD1 (5 bases). Looked up from germline, CDR1 is GTSNPN and CDR2 is SVGIG (reference sequence). The CDR3 is 14 residues long. Trimming shortened V by 1 base and J by 7 bases, and 11 bases separated the two germline ends. The chain's CDR3 is CAWSGGGANSPLHF. The CDR3 nucleotides read TGTGCCTGGAGTGGGGGAGGGGCCAATTCACCCCTCCACTTT.

The chain joins TRBV12-5 to TRBJ1-1; 8 bases match TRBD1. This CDR3 is built from 15 residues. Looked up from germline, CDR1 is LGHNT and CDR2 is FRNRAP. V was pared by 6 bases and J by 1 base, with 7 bases of the junction left unmatched. For the CDR3, the DNA is TGTGCTAGTGGGCGAGCCGGGACAGGGAACACTGAAGCTTTCTTT. Translated, it gives CASGRAGTGNTEAFF.